The rows below give T cell receptor beta chains drawn from one sample of a study of blood T cell repertoires in COVID-19. The protocol was immunoSEQ multiplex PCR, while the TCRdb copy is restricted to in-frame clones and leaves out a portion. The repertoire holds hundreds of thousands of clones, with 75% to 90% as singletons. What was sequenced was peripheral blood. These receptors were collected from a woman in her 70s with COVID-19, enrolled during active disease. Each CDR3 is given without its conserved first and last residue. Some rows mark clone size as missing; the rest say once, few, many or name a class of expanded clone.

TRBV6-2/TRBV6-3 . ASSYLGELF
TRBV6-5 . ASTGLVNTGELF
TRBV2 . ASIGTSVGTGELF
TRBV2 . ASVLAGGHETQY
TRBV6-5 . ASSQLDNEQF
TRBV29-1 . SVEQGARTGELF
TRBV28 . ASSFVEQY
TRBV29-1 . SVGQGRARPT
TRBV29-1 . SVDSGAGDYNEQF
TRBV28 few ASSLAGWNNEKLF
TRBV27 once ASSAYASGNTEAF
TRBV5-1 . ASSLKRDMYRNEQF
TRBV27 . ASSRGIPNEQF
TRBV29-1 . SAEDNNEKLF
TRBV5-1 . ASSLADRSYEQY
TRBV28 . ASSFGTATYTEAF
TRBV5-6 . ASSYRGSGNTGELF
TRBV3-1/TRBV3-2 . ASSQKQGAYGYT
TRBV11-2 . ASSLFQGFRNSPLH
TRBV28 . AARGGGGNGYT
TRBV19 few ASKLATNEKLF
TRBV3-1/TRBV3-2 . ASSQVQNGYT
TRBV10-3 . AIRGTDSGNTIY